This TCR beta chain was sequenced during a study of CD8 T cells in ankylosing spondylitis. This clonotype was detected ten times or more. The V segment lost 5 bases and the J segment 3 bases; nucleotides outside the gene matches: 8. This CDR3 spans 16 amino acids. The germline V gene has CDR1 KGHSY and CDR2 FQNENV. TCRdb re-derived calls from the 5' RACE reads in MiXCR, one entry per CDR3 protein. The repertoire holds about 150,000 distinct CDR3 sequences, with about 6.7% as singletons. Sequences were obtained from blood, either unsorted or a sorted T cell fraction (not recorded which). The receptor's source is a female donor with ankylosing spondylitis or in good health (not recorded which). V usage is TRBV16 and J usage is TRBJ1-5; 9 positions agree with TRBD1. This CDR3 is CASSGRDREDNQPQHF. Written as DNA, the CDR3 is TGTGCCAGCAGCGGCCGGGACAGGGAAGACAATCAGCCCCAGCATTTT.